This entry lists 19 T cell receptor beta chains sequenced from one sample in a study of blood T cell repertoires in COVID-19. The assay was immunoSEQ multiplex PCR, and TCRdb's table has in-frame clones only and misses some. The sample yields tens of thousands of clones, around nine tenths seen once. Sequenced material: peripheral blood. The receptors stem from a human donor in a cohort sampled during active COVID-19.

The gene calls are TRBV12-3 or TRBV12-4 and TRBJ2-1; no reliable D call. V shed 3 bases and J shed 9 bases, with 9 bases lying between them. The CDR3 runs 12 residues. The CDR3 reads CASSLSLAEQFF. CDR3 DNA sequence: TGTGCCAGCAGTTTGTCGCTGGCTGAGCAGTTCTTC.

The chain couples TRBV30 to TRBJ1-1, with D perhaps TRBD1 (6 bases). Between the trimmed V and J ends, which lost 2 bases and 4 bases, there was a span of 14 bases. Germline V gene data show CDR1 as GTSNPN and CDR2 as SVGIG (reference sequence). The CDR3 loop spans 14 amino acids. CDR3 sequence reads: CAWSRDKVGTEAFF. The DNA of the CDR3 is TGTGCCTGGAGTAGGGACAAAGTTGGCACTGAAGCTTTCTTT.

This sequence joins TRBV3-1 (or the pseudogene TRBV3-2) and TRBJ1-5; D might be TRBD1 (6 bases). The CDR3 is 16 amino acids. In germline, CDR1 is LGHDT, CDR2 YNNKEL (reference sequence). V was cut by 4 bases and J by 4 bases, with 17 bases left in between. As DNA, the CDR3 is TGTGCCAGCAGCCCATCCGGGTTCCAGGGGAATCAGCCCCAGCATTTT. It translates to CASSPSGFQGNQPQHF.

The gene calls are TRBV24-1 and TRBJ1-2; TRBD1 matches 11 bases. Germline CDR1 KGHDR, CDR2 SFDVKD. Trimming took 7 bases from V and 5 from J; bases not matched to a gene: 5. The CDR3 extends over 14 amino acids. In DNA, the CDR3 is TGTGCCACCAGCGGGACAGGGGGTGGATATGGCTACACCTTC. Encoded protein: CATSGTGGGYGYTF.

This chain connects TRBV24-1 to TRBJ1-1, with 12 bases lining up with TRBD1. Looked up from germline, CDR1 is KGHDR and CDR2 is SFDVKD. After removal of 0 bases from V and 5 bases from J, the junction contained 6 bases not matched to a gene. CDR3 size: 17 residues. CDR3 protein: CATSDLPWDRGRTEAFF. The CDR3 DNA is TGTGCCACCAGTGATTTGCCGTGGGACAGGGGGCGGACTGAAGCTTTCTTT.

This chain joins TRBV4-3 and TRBJ2-3, with D hard to call. Germline V lookup: CDR1 LGHNA, CDR2 YSLEER. V was pared by 0 bases and J by 4 bases, with 8 bases between. This CDR3 has 14 amino acids. The CDR3 region has the DNA TGCGCCAGCAGCCAAGATATCAGCGCAGATACGCAGTATTTT. Translated, it gives CASSQDISADTQYF.

This chain uses TRBV7-2 with TRBJ2-7; 9 nucleotides align to TRBD1. In germline, CDR1 is SGHTA, CDR2 FQGNSA. The CDR3 runs to 15 residues. The J segment lost 3 bases and the V segment lost 5 bases, leaving 8 bases of the junction unmatched. CDR3 bases: TGTGCCAGCAGCCGCAATACAGGGGGCAACTACGAGCAGTACTTC. The encoded protein is CASSRNTGGNYEQYF.

The gene calls are TRBV10-3 and TRBJ2-3, with 10 positions matching TRBD1. The germline gives CDR1 ENHRY, CDR2 SYGVKD. J lost 6 bases, V lost 9 bases, and 9 bases had no gene match. This CDR3 spans 14 amino acids. The CDR3 bases are TGTGCCATTGGACCGGGACAGGGGAGGGATACGCAGTATTTT. It is translated as CAIGPGQGRDTQYF.

The chain has TRBV29-1 and TRBJ1-1, with TRBD1 matching 9 bases. Per germline, CDR1 SQVTM and CDR2 ANQGSEA. With V trimmed by 6 bases and J by 5 bases, 7 bases remained unmatched. The CDR3 contains 13 residues. CDR3 in DNA: TGCAGCGTAAAGGGACAGGGAACGACTGAAGCTTTCTTT. The encoded protein is CSVKGQGTTEAFF. Full variable domain (remainder filled in from reference TRBV29-1 and TRBJ1-1): SAVISQKPSRDICQRGTSLTIQCQVDSQVTMMFWYRQQPGQSLTLIATANQGSEATYESGFVIDKFPISRPNLTFSTLTVSNMSPEDSSIYLCSVKGQGTTEAFFGQGTRLTVV.

This clone was recorded only once. This rearrangement joins TRBV28 to TRBJ2-1; D may be TRBD1 (5 bases). V was clipped by 8 bases and J by 9 bases, with 11 bases between them. The CDR3 totals 11 residues. Germline V gives CDR1 MDHEN, CDR2 SYDVKM. CDR3 sequence reads: CASGAKTEQFF. The CDR3 DNA follows: TGTGCCAGCGGGGCTAAGACTGAGCAGTTCTTC.

A note on this clone: The identical CDR3 is also encoded by other nucleotide sequences in the sample. The CDR3, as DNA: TGTGCCAGCACTCCGGGACAGGGTTACGAGCAGTACTTC. This sequence encodes CASTPGQGYEQYF. J is TRBJ2-7 and V is TRBV28; 9 nucleotides line up with TRBD1. Trimming cost V 7 bases and J 4 bases; bases outside gene matches: 5. This CDR3 is built from 13 residues. In germline, CDR1 is MDHEN, CDR2 SYDVKM.

The V call is TRBV2, the J call TRBJ1-2, with D possibly TRBD1 on 5 matching bases. Trimming removed 4 bases at V and 4 bases at J, with 16 bases between. The CDR3 sequence is 15 residues long. CDR1 is SNHLY, CDR2 FYNNEI, per germline. CDR3 sequence: CASSVGGGGFYGYTF. The CDR3 DNA follows: TGTGCCAGCAGTGTTGGGGGGGGTGGATTCTATGGCTACACCTTC.

The chain has TRBV11-2 and TRBJ2-7; 7 bases map to TRBD2. The CDR3 has 15 residues. The ends lost 0 bases at V and 2 bases at J; junction bases unmatched: 4. The germline V gene has CDR1 SGHAT and CDR2 FQNNGV. The CDR3 region has the DNA TGTGCCAGCAGCTTAGAAGACGGGGGGACCTACGAGCAGTACTTC. Protein product: CASSLEDGGTYEQYF.

The chain carries TRBV5-6 and TRBJ2-7; 9 bases agree with TRBD2. CDR3 size: 14 residues. From germline, CDR1 is SGHDT and CDR2 YYEEEE. Losses at the gene ends were 9 bases for V and 4 bases for J; bases not matched to a gene: 11. The CDR3 DNA is TGTGCCACGGGGGCGGGACTAGCAGAATACGAGCAGTACTTC. This encodes CATGAGLAEYEQYF.

The rearrangement links TRBV27 to TRBJ1-2; TRBD1 might be the D (6 bases). Trimming shortened V by 5 bases and J by 8 bases, and 18 bases separated the two germline ends. This CDR3 comprises 14 residues. Germline CDR1 and CDR2: MNHEY and SMNVEV (reference sequence). The CDR3 protein is CASSPPGGGGGYTF. CDR3 nucleotide sequence: TGTGCCAGCAGTCCCCCGGGAGGAGGGGGAGGCTACACCTTC.

The rearrangement joins TRBV9 to TRBJ2-7, with D uncertain. This CDR3 region has 13 residues. CDR1 and CDR2 (germline): SGDLS, YYNGEE. Trimming left V 0 bases short and J 2 bases short, with 6 bases between. The CDR3 region has the DNA TGTGCCAGCAGCGTAGGTGACACCTACGAGCAGTACTTC. Translating it yields CASSVGDTYEQYF.

The chain couples TRBV28 to TRBJ1-2; 10 positions match TRBD1. The CDR3 sequence is 14 residues long. Germline values: CDR1 MDHEN, CDR2 SYDVKM. V lost 6 bases and J lost 1; bases outside the gene matches: 2. The CDR3 here is CASRGQGDNYGYTF. The DNA for the CDR3 is TGTGCCAGCAGAGGACAGGGGGATAACTATGGCTACACCTTC.

The chain is built from TRBV5-1 and TRBJ2-3; possible D gene TRBD1, 7 bases. V was trimmed by 2 bases and J by 2 bases, leaving 12 bases between them. This CDR3 spans 15 amino acids. Germline assignment: CDR1 SGHRS and CDR2 YFSETQ. The CDR3 DNA reads TGCGCCAGCAGCTTCGGAGGGGGCTTCACAGATACGCAGTATTTT. This translates into CASSFGGGFTDTQYF.

The chain is built from TRBV6-5 and TRBJ2-3; D is unclear. V was cut by 2 bases and J by 0 bases, with 3 bases left in between. This CDR3 is built from 13 residues. The germline gives CDR1 MNHEY, CDR2 SVGAGI. Here the CDR3 reads CASSYRSTDTQYF. The CDR3 nucleotides read TGTGCCAGCAGTTACCGTAGCACAGATACGCAGTATTTT.